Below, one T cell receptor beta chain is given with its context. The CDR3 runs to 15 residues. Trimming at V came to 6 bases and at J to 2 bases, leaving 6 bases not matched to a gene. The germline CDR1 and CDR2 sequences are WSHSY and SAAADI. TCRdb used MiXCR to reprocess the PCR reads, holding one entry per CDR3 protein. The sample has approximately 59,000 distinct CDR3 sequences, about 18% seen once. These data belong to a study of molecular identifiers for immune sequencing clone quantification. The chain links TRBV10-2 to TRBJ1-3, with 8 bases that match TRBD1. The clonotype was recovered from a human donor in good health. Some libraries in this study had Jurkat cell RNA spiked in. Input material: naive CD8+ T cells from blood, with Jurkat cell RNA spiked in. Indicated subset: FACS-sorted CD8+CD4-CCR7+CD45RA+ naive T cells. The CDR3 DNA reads TGCGCCAGCAGACCCGGGACAGGCGCTGGAAACACCATATATTTT. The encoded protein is CASRPGTGAGNTIYF.